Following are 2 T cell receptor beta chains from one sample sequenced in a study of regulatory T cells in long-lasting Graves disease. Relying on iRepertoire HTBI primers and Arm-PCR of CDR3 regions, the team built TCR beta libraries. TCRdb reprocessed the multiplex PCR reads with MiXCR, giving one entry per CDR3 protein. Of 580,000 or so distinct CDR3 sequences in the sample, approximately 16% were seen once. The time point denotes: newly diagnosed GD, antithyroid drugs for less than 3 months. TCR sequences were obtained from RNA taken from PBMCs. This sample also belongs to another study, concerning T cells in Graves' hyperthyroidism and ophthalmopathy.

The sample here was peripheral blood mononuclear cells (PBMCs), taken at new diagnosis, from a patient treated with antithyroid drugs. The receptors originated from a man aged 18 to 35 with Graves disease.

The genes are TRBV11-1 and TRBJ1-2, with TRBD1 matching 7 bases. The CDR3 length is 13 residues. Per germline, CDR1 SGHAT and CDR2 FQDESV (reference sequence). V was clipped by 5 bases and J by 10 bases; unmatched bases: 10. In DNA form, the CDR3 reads TGTGCCAGCAGCACCCAAGGCGGACAGGCCTACACCTTC. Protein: CASSTQGGQAYTF.

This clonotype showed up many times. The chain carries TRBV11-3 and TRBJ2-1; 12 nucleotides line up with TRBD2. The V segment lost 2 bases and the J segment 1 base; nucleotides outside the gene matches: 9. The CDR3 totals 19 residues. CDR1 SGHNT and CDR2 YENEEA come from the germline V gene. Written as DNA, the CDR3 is TGTGCCAGCAGCTTAACCTGGCCTAGCGGGAGGGAATCCTACAATGAGCAGTTCTTC. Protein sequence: CASSLTWPSGRESYNEQFF.